Listed below are T cell receptor beta chains from one sample, sequenced in a study of graft-versus-host responses after intestinal transplantation. No antigen has been assigned to these receptors. Profiled with immunoSEQ multiplex PCR; TCRdb holds only in-frame clones, not every one. In the table there are about 110,000 clones, roughly 93% of which are singletons. The specimen was unstimulated CD8+ T cells sorted from spleen or lymph node cells, collected before transplant. These receptor sequences come from a human donor who was the organ donor for an intestinal transplant. The CDR3 runs from the conserved cysteine through the conserved F or W. The order of the fields is D gene, V gene, J gene, clone size, CDR3 protein, CDR3 DNA. The D gene is left open where the match is weak. The listing skips clone size in some rows; elsewhere it reads once, few, many or a size class.

.	TRBV27	TRBJ1-1	.	CASSPTGGRTEAFF	TGTGCCAGCAGCCCGACAGGCGGTAGAACTGAAGCTTTCTTT
.	TRBV7-8	TRBJ2-7	.	CASSPISGGPSYEQYF	TGTGCCAGCAGCCCCATTTCAGGTGGGCCCTCCTACGAGCAGTACTTC
.	TRBV5-4	TRBJ2-2	.	CASSLAGGGRPNTGELFF	TGTGCCAGCAGCTTGGCCGGGGGCGGGCGACCGAACACCGGGGAGCTGTTTTTT
.	TRBV7-9	TRBJ2-5	.	CASSSGPMAGETQYF	TGTGCCAGCAGCTCGGGACCAATGGCGGGGGAGACCCAGTACTTC
.	TRBV30	TRBJ1-6	.	CAWRTYNSPLHF	TGTGCCTGGAGGACATATAATTCACCCCTCCACTTT
TRBD2	TRBV5-1	TRBJ2-7	.	CASSTSSGRGDEQYF	TGCGCCAGCAGCACAAGTAGCGGGAGAGGCGACGAGCAGTACTTC
.	TRBV19	TRBJ2-7	.	CASSMGGDVVEQYF	TGTGCCAGTAGTATGGGCGGGGACGTTGTAGAGCAGTACTTC
TRBD1	TRBV13	TRBJ2-7	.	CASSLAGQGSYEQYF	TGTGCCAGCAGCCTCGCGGGACAGGGGTCCTACGAGCAGTACTTC
TRBD1	TRBV4-1	TRBJ2-7	.	CASSHTTGDAYEQYF	TGCGCCAGCAGCCACACGACAGGGGATGCCTACGAGCAGTACTTC
TRBD1	TRBV19	TRBJ2-7	few	CASSWATGGGSYEQYF	TGTGCCAGTAGTTGGGCGACAGGGGGGGGATCCTACGAGCAGTACTTC